The 20 T cell receptor beta chains below were found in one sample sequenced in a study of Ad26.COV2.S vaccination and SARS-CoV-2 variants. Profiled with immunoSEQ multiplex PCR; TCRdb holds only in-frame clones, not every one. The table shows roughly 380,000 clones, with roughly 84% occurring only once. Indicated treatment: roughly 19 received Ad26.COV2.S at low or high dose, single or two shots; about five received placebo; per-sample allocation not given. Day 63 after the first vaccine or placebo injection was the time point for sampling. The sequenced sample was peripheral blood, obtained in a trial of Ad26.COV2.S vaccine versus placebo. These receptors were collected from a person aged 18-65 years who received the Ad26.COV2.S COVID-19 vaccine or a placebo.

The genes are TRBV30 and TRBJ1-2; no clear D. Between the trimmed V and J ends, which lost 0 bases and 8 bases, there was a span of 16 bases. CDR3 size: 14 residues. From germline, CDR1 is GTSNPN and CDR2 SVGIG (reference sequence). The chain's CDR3 is CAWSVWAGQSGYTF. In DNA form, the CDR3 reads TGTGCCTGGAGTGTATGGGCAGGCCAATCGGGCTACACCTTC. Together with reference TRBV30 and TRBJ1-2, the CDR3 gives the full variable domain: SQTIHQWPATLVQPVGSPLSLECTVEGTSNPNLYWYRQAAGRGLQLLFYSVGIGQISSEVPQNLSASRPQDRQFILSSKKLLLSDSGFYLCAWSVWAGQSGYTFGSGTRLTVV.

The V and J genes are TRBV9 and TRBJ2-1, with TRBD2 matching over 12 bases. Trimming at V came to 3 bases and at J to 5 bases, leaving 9 bases not matched to a gene. The CDR3 consists of 17 residues. Germline CDR1 is SGDLS and CDR2 is YYNGEE. This chain's CDR3 is CASSERLAGANNNEQFF. For the CDR3, the DNA is TGTGCCAGCAGCGAAAGACTAGCGGGGGCCAATAACAATGAGCAGTTCTTC.

This clone was seen only once. The V and J genes are TRBV13 and TRBJ1-3; TRBD1 might be the D (6 bases). Trimming took 5 bases from V and 1 from J, leaving 12 bases between them. Per germline, CDR1 PRHDT and CDR2 FYEKMQ (reference sequence). CDR3 length: 15 amino acids. In DNA form, the CDR3 reads TGTGCCAGCAGCCTAAGACAGGTTTCTGGAAACACCATATATTTT. Its translation: CASSLRQVSGNTIYF.

The table lists this clone with a count of one. This rearrangement joins TRBV7-3 to TRBJ2-1, with D perhaps TRBD2 (6 bases). V was cut by 3 bases and J by 0 bases, with 6 bases left in between. Germline assignment: CDR1 SGHTA and CDR2 FQGTGA. The CDR3 sequence is 14 residues long. This CDR3 reads CASSLGLSYNEQFF. Here the CDR3 DNA reads TGTGCCAGCAGCTTGGGACTCTCCTACAATGAGCAGTTCTTC. Full variable domain (rest looked up from reference TRBV7-3 and TRBJ2-1): GAGVSQTPSNKVTEKGKYVELRCDPISGHTALYWYRQSLGQGPEFLIYFQGTGAADDSGLPNDRFFAVRPEGSVSTLKIQRTERGDSAVYLCASSLGLSYNEQFFGPGTRLTVL.

The chain carries TRBV7-3 and TRBJ2-1; the match to TRBD2 covers 11 bases. The V gene's germline CDR1 is SGHTA and CDR2 FQGTGA. The CDR3 is 18 amino acids. V shed 5 bases and J 4 bases; nucleotides not matched to a gene: 13. DNA of the CDR3: TGTGCCAGCAGCAGAGATAGCGGGGGGGCCCCCTTTTACAATGAGCAGTTCTTC. Its translation is CASSRDSGGAPFYNEQFF.

The chain joins TRBV29-1 to TRBJ2-6; D is possibly TRBD1 (5 bases). The CDR3 covers 14 residues. The germline V gene encodes CDR1 SQVTM and CDR2 ANQGSEA. The ends were cut back, 6 bases at V and 0 bases at J, with 9 bases in the middle. DNA of the CDR3: TGCAGCGTAATTAGGGGCTCTGGGGCCAACGTCCTGACTTTC. Protein product: CSVIRGSGANVLTF. The entire variable domain, with the rest obtained from reference TRBV29-1 and TRBJ2-6, is as follows: SAVISQKPSRDICQRGTSLTIQCQVDSQVTMMFWYRQQPGQSLTLIATANQGSEATYESGFVIDKFPISRPNLTFSTLTVSNMSPEDSSIYLCSVIRGSGANVLTFGAGSRLTVL.

The chain employs TRBV11-2 and TRBJ2-1; 8 bases fit TRBD1. Germline V gene lookup returns CDR1 SGHAT and CDR2 FQNNGV. This CDR3 is built from 16 residues. V trimming: 4 bases; J trimming: 6 bases; junction bases outside the gene matches: 11. This chain's CDR3 is CASSSEIRGPGNEQFF. In DNA, the CDR3 is TGTGCCAGCAGCTCAGAGATCAGGGGGCCCGGCAATGAGCAGTTCTTC.

There are a few counts of this clone. This chain's CDR3 is CASSPTRITEAFF. DNA of the CDR3: TGTGCCAGCTCACCAACGAGGATCACTGAAGCTTTCTTT. V gene TRBV18 combines with J gene TRBJ1-1; D ambiguous. This CDR3 is built from 13 residues. V dropped 2 bases and J dropped 4 bases, with 8 bases sitting between them. CDR1 is KGHSH and CDR2 is LQKENI in the germline V gene.

This clone was picked up one time. The V gene is TRBV5-1, the J gene TRBJ1-3, with 8 bases lining up with TRBD1. The CDR3 contains 14 residues. After removal of 4 bases from V and 3 bases from J, the junction contained 3 bases not matched to a gene. CDR1 is SGHRS and CDR2 is YFSETQ in the germline V gene. The CDR3 DNA sequence: TGCGCCAGCAGCCTGGACAGGGTTGGAAACACCATATATTTT. The encoded protein is CASSLDRVGNTIYF.

The genes are TRBV7-9 and TRBJ2-2; D unresolved. Germline V gene data show CDR1 as SEHNR and CDR2 as FQNEAQ (reference sequence). This CDR3 has 14 residues. The ends were cut back, 6 bases at V and 0 bases at J, with 8 bases in the middle. The CDR3 coding sequence is TGTGCCAGCAGAAAGTCCGCGAACACCGGGGAGCTGTTTTTT. This encodes CASRKSANTGELFF.

The chain employs TRBV19 and TRBJ1-3; D is ambiguous. CDR3 length: 16 amino acids. Germline CDR1 LNHDA, CDR2 SQIVND (reference sequence). V lost 3 bases and J 0 bases, leaving 12 bases between the germline ends. The chain's CDR3 is CASSILDLLSGNTIYF. The CDR3 DNA reads as TGTGCCAGTAGTATTTTGGATCTACTCTCTGGAAACACCATATATTTT.

Regarding this clone: At one of its ends the junction is not consistent with the germline gene, which may arise from a read error. V and J are TRBV27 and TRBJ2-1; 10 bases are shared with TRBD1. CDR3 length: 16 residues. Germline V lookup: CDR1 MNHEY, CDR2 SMNVEV (reference sequence). The CDR3 region is CASTLEGTGVGNEQFF. The DNA for the CDR3 is TGTGCCAGCACTTTAGAGGGGACAGGGGTGGGAAATGAGCAGTTCTTC.

In this sample, this clone turned up once. Compared with germline, one end of the junction differs, possibly owing to a read error. The genes are TRBV20-1 and TRBJ2-2, with D tentatively TRBD1 (6 bases). Looked up from germline, CDR1 is DFQATT and CDR2 is SNEGSKA (reference sequence). This CDR3 is 14 amino acids long. CDR3 sequence (DNA): TGCAGTGCTAGTAGTGGGGGCGATGCCGGCGAGCTGTTTTTT. This gives the protein CSASSGGDAGELFF.

The chain employs TRBV7-9 and TRBJ2-3; D is undetermined. Per germline, CDR1 SEHNR and CDR2 FQNEAQ (reference sequence). The CDR3 totals 15 residues. Between the trimmed V and J ends, which lost 3 bases and 2 bases, there was a span of 12 bases. The CDR3 coding sequence is TGTGCCAGCAGCTTCGGCGGATGGGCCACAGATACGCAGTATTTT. Its translation is CASSFGGWATDTQYF.

J is TRBJ2-3 and V is TRBV11-2; D possibly corresponds to TRBD1 (5 bases). This CDR3 has 17 residues. Germline CDR1 and CDR2: SGHAT and FQNNGV. V was cut by 1 base and J by 4 bases, with 18 bases left in between. The DNA for the CDR3 is TGTGCCAGCAGCTTAGGTAACCCCAGGGAAGGGGCAGATACGCAGTATTTT. Its protein product is CASSLGNPREGADTQYF.

The rearrangement uses TRBV2 and TRBJ2-1, with D perhaps matching TRBD2 (5 bases). With 6 bases removed from V and 0 bases from J, the gap between germline ends came to 12 bases. This CDR3 has 15 residues. CDR1 and CDR2 from the germline V gene are SNHLY and FYNNEI. The CDR3 region has the DNA TGTGCCAGCAGCGGGGTTAAGAGCTCCTACAATGAGCAGTTCTTC. Translated: CASSGVKSSYNEQFF.

This chain uses TRBV7-2 with TRBJ2-3; 12 nucleotides match TRBD2. The germline V gene has CDR1 SGHTA and CDR2 FQGNSA. Trimming cost V 2 bases and J 6 bases; bases outside gene matches: 15. This CDR3 has 19 residues. CDR3 in amino acids: CASSLTGLAGGWRTDTQYF. CDR3 DNA: TGTGCCAGCAGCTTAACTGGTCTAGCGGGGGGGTGGAGGACGGATACGCAGTATTTT.

The DNA for the CDR3 is TGTGCCAGTAGTACCGGACAGGTCTACGAGCAGTACTTC. Its protein product is CASSTGQVYEQYF. The rearrangement uses TRBV19 and TRBJ2-7; 7 bases agree with TRBD1. Germline V gene lookup returns CDR1 LNHDA and CDR2 SQIVND (reference sequence). The CDR3 is made up of 13 amino acids. V trimming: 4 bases; J trimming: 3 bases; junction bases outside the gene matches: 3.

In nucleotides, the CDR3 is TGTGCCAGCAGCGTTCGACAGGACACTGAAGCTTTCTTT. It translates to CASSVRQDTEAFF. The chain carries TRBV9 and TRBJ1-1, with D possibly being TRBD1 (6 bases). V gave up 2 bases and J gave up 3 bases, with 8 bases separating them. The germline gives CDR1 SGDLS, CDR2 YYNGEE. The CDR3 is 13 residues long.

The V gene is TRBV4-1, the J gene TRBJ1-2; weak D call: TRBD1 (6 bases). Deletions cut 1 base from V and 0 bases from J, with 9 bases between. Germline CDR1 is MGHRA and CDR2 is YSYEKL. The CDR3 covers 15 residues. DNA of the CDR3: TGCGCCAGCAGCCAAGTTCGGACAGCTAACTATGGCTACACCTTC. Amino acids: CASSQVRTANYGYTF.